This note documents a single T cell receptor beta chain sequence. This may be a read error, as it is one base from a much larger clone. J gave up 6 bases and V 6 bases, and 6 bases lay outside the gene matches. This CDR3 is 13 amino acids long. The germline V gene has CDR1 KGHDR and CDR2 SFDVKD. Using RNA transcripts as the source, TCR beta CDR3 regions were amplified. The HTBI primer set was used in a first-round RT-PCR of the TCR CDR3. TCRdb reanalysed the multiplex PCR reads using MiXCR and keeps one entry per CDR3 protein. The sample contains a few hundred thousand distinct CDR3 sequences, just over 45% of which appear only once. The source of the sample is a study of T cells in Graves' hyperthyroidism and ophthalmopathy.

The sequence derives from a woman aged 18-29 years with Graves' hyperthyroidism. The V call is TRBV24-1, the J call TRBJ1-1; 7 bases align to TRBD1. The sample comprised peripheral blood or thyroid tissue (not recorded which). CDR3 DNA sequence: TGTGCCACCAGTTACTCGACAGGGCCTGAAGCTTTCTTT. Translating gives CATSYSTGPEAFF.